The 12 T cell receptor beta chains below come from one sample, sequenced in a study of blood T cell repertoires in COVID-19. Method: immunoSEQ multiplex PCR; TCRdb's copy keeps in-frame clones and lacks some. This table has some 180,000 clones, 70% to 90% appearing once. Sequencing was performed on peripheral blood. These receptors all come from a man aged 60 to 69 with active or convalescent COVID-19.

The V and J genes are TRBV27 and TRBJ1-6; 7 bases agree with TRBD1. CDR1 and CDR2 from the germline V gene are MNHEY and SMNVEV (reference sequence). The CDR3 contains 14 residues. V shed 3 bases and J 8 bases; nucleotides not matched to a gene: 4. The CDR3 protein is CASSLTGWDSPLHF. CDR3 sequence (DNA): TGTGCCAGCAGTTTGACAGGGTGGGATTCACCCCTCCACTTT.

The V gene is TRBV2, the J gene TRBJ2-7; 7 bases match TRBD1. Germline V gives CDR1 SNHLY, CDR2 FYNNEI. The CDR3 is 13 amino acids. Germline trimming cut 6 bases from V and 7 bases from J; bases unmatched to any gene: 9. In DNA, the CDR3 is TGTGCCAGCAGGGTCAGGTCAGGGGGTGAGCAGTACTTC. Amino acids: CASRVRSGGEQYF.

The chain has TRBV6-4 and TRBJ1-1; TRBD1 might be the D (6 bases). Trimming stripped 6 bases from V and 1 base from J, with 9 bases between. The CDR3 is 13 amino acids. CDR1 is MRHNA and CDR2 is SNTAGT in the germline V gene. The CDR3 nucleotides are TGTGCCAGCAGGATGGACAGGAACACTGAAGCTTTCTTT. Protein product: CASRMDRNTEAFF.

In this sample, this clone turned up a few times. The chain's CDR3 is CASSPPRGDRGRIEQYF. The CDR3 DNA reads as TGTGCCAGTAGTCCCCCGCGAGGGGACAGGGGGAGGATCGAGCAGTACTTC. V gene TRBV19 combines with J gene TRBJ2-7; TRBD1 aligns across 11 bases. This CDR3 contains 17 residues. Germline values: CDR1 LNHDA, CDR2 SQIVND (reference sequence). V trimming: 5 bases; J trimming: 6 bases; junction bases outside the gene matches: 15. Full variable domain (remainder filled in from reference TRBV19 and TRBJ2-7): DGGITQSPKYLFRKEGQNVTLSCEQNLNHDAMYWYRQDPGQGLRLIYYSQIVNDFQKGDIAEGYSVSREKKESFPLTVTSAQKNPTAFYLCASSPPRGDRGRIEQYFGPGTRLTVT.

The CDR3 spells CATSDSGSRSTDTQYF. In DNA form, the CDR3 reads TGTGCCACCAGTGATTCAGGAAGCCGGAGCACAGATACGCAGTATTTT. The rearrangement links TRBV24-1 to TRBJ2-3; D uncertain. Deletions cut 2 bases from V and 0 bases from J, with 11 bases between. Germline-derived CDR1 and CDR2 are KGHDR and SFDVKD. The CDR3 covers 16 residues.

The genes are TRBV5-1 and TRBJ1-2; weak D call: TRBD1 (5 bases). The V end lost 5 bases, the J end lost 2 bases, and 16 bases lay between the germline ends. The CDR3 length is 15 residues. Germline CDR1 is SGHRS and CDR2 is YFSETQ. CDR3 coding DNA: TGCGCCAGCAGGACGGGGACTTCAGTAAACTATGGCTACACCTTC. The encoded protein is CASRTGTSVNYGYTF.

The CDR3 loop is CAISGGTGGYEQYF. CDR3 DNA: TGTGCCATCAGTGGGGGGACAGGGGGCTACGAGCAGTACTTC. The J gene is TRBJ2-7, the V gene TRBV10-3, with TRBD1 matching over 11 bases. The germline V gene has CDR1 ENHRY and CDR2 SYGVKD. The CDR3 covers 14 residues. After removal of 4 bases from V and 3 bases from J, the junction contained 2 bases not matched to a gene.

V and J are TRBV4-1 and TRBJ2-7, with TRBD1 matching 7 bases. V was pared by 3 bases and J by 5 bases, with 16 bases of the junction left unmatched. The CDR3 sequence is 17 residues long. Germline lookup yields CDR1 MGHRA and CDR2 YSYEKL. CDR3: CASSQKGVRGGNHEQYF. Written as DNA, the CDR3 is TGCGCCAGCAGCCAGAAAGGGGTACGAGGGGGCAACCACGAGCAGTACTTC.

The chain carries TRBV6-1 and TRBJ1-5; a weak D match, TRBD1 (5 bases). The CDR3 extends over 13 amino acids. V lost 1 base and J lost 15, with 16 bases in between. The germline gives CDR1 MNHNS, CDR2 SASEGT. In DNA, the CDR3 is TGTGCCAGCAGTGAAGGGGCAGGGCTTAATCGGCATTTT. Amino acid sequence: CASSEGAGLNRHF.

The chain links TRBV6-5 to TRBJ1-4; D is ambiguous. The germline gives CDR1 MNHEY, CDR2 SVGAGI. The V and J ends lost 10 bases and 6 bases respectively, with 6 bases between them. This CDR3 spans 10 amino acids. CDR3 sequence: CATLYEKLFF. CDR3 bases: TGTGCCACACTTTATGAAAAACTGTTTTTT.

This chain joins TRBV25-1 and TRBJ1-1; D might be TRBD1 (6 bases). Germline-derived CDR1 and CDR2 are MGHDK and SYGVNS. V lost 6 bases and J 7 bases, leaving 9 bases between the germline ends. The CDR3 length is 11 residues. Here the CDR3 reads CASSGQIEAFF. CDR3 in DNA: TGTGCCAGCAGCGGACAGATTGAAGCTTTCTTT.

The V call is TRBV7-9, the J call TRBJ1-1, with 10 nucleotides matching TRBD1. CDR1 is SEHNR and CDR2 is FQNEAQ in the germline V gene (reference sequence). The CDR3 runs to 15 residues. J lost 6 bases, V lost 3 bases, and 7 bases had no gene match. CDR3 sequence (DNA): TGTGCCAGCAGCTTGGAGACAGGGGGCAGATCTGAAGCTTTCTTT. Translation: CASSLETGGRSEAFF.